The clone carrying this TCR beta chain has more than one count but fewer than ten. What it binds is unknown. Trimming pared 3 bases from V and 1 base from J, leaving 13 bases between. The CDR3 is 15 amino acids. Germline CDR1 is SGHRS and CDR2 is YFSETQ. The data are from a study of post-analysis software for immune sequencing data. Study results and limitations: By F measure, strong co-clustering occurred among samples prepared in the same batch. Four or five TRBV segments, TRBV5-6, TRBV5-1 and TRBV20-1 among them, were found more frequent in patients than controls. For normalized Chao1 diversity, multiple sclerosis patients scored significantly lower than controls did.

Presence of unique molecular identifiers characterized the TCR beta cDNA libraries. The T cell input of about 0.95 to 11 million gave roughly 0.5 million cDNA molecules. Using its own MiXCR run on the PCR reads, TCRdb lists one record per CDR3 protein. The repertoire holds 750,000 to 950,000 distinct CDR3 sequences, with around 46% as singletons. The chain recombines TRBV5-1 with TRBJ2-5; D is possibly TRBD1 (6 bases). This TCR came from a girl under 18 with multiple sclerosis. Sequenced sample: blood. CDR3 in amino acids: CASSYDGQSQETQYF. The CDR3 DNA reads TGCGCCAGCAGCTATGACGGACAGAGCCAAGAGACCCAGTACTTC.